This TCR beta chain was identified in a study of Graves' ophthalmopathy and Graves' hyperthyroidism (dated by TCRdb to between 2017 and 2018). About the study as a whole: Peripheral blood was collected at initial diagnosis, prior to any treatment. To tell Graves' ophthalmopathy apart from Graves' hyperthyroidism, and to predict which patients would progress to ophthalmopathy, the study relied on TCR beta repertoire signatures. In total, 135 blood samples were TCR-sequenced: 43 ophthalmopathy, around 75 hyperthyroidism and some 17 hyperthyroidism-to-ophthalmopathy patients. To explore V-J signatures that separate ophthalmopathy from hyperthyroidism, a discovery set of about 96 patients was enrolled, consisting of 40 to 45 with ophthalmopathy and some 59 with stable hyperthyroidism. An independent validation cohort was composed of 18 hyperthyroidism patients and around 16 patients who later progressed from hyperthyroidism to ophthalmopathy. In about 6 hyperthyroidism patients, T-cell repertoires of thyroid tissue and blood were compared. Following sample collection, hyperthyroidism patients were given methimazole at a starting dose of 30 mg daily, and ophthalmopathy patients were given high-dose intravenous methylprednisolone. The approximately 90 discovery patients were randomly split 7:3 into training and test sets.

Including the terminal cysteine and phenylalanine, the CDR3 comprises 14 residues. The read is trimmed to its CDR3 DNA, 42 bases read in frame from base 1. V lost 2 bases and J lost 4 bases; the stretch between them is 9 bases long. In the germline V gene (reference sequence), CDR1 corresponds to DFQATT and CDR2 to SNEGSKA. Results the study describes overall, beyond this receptor: In validation, the model predicted ophthalmopathy progression with nearly 71% sensitivity and about 73% specificity; some 13 predicted patients were CT-confirmed with GO in a median of about 7.1 months. The 13-signature model separated ophthalmopathy from stable hyperthyroidism with around 90% sensitivity and less than 83% specificity in cross-validation, and 80%/75% in the test set. Most of the expanded thyroid clonotypes with a frequency above 0.001 were also detected in blood, and it was suggested that the thyroid immune response may be reflected by blood repertoires. No statistical method was used to set the sample size in advance, and the investigators knew which group each participant was assigned to.

This clonotype was found many times. Its antigen remains undetermined. One base away there is no much larger clone; base qualities are not given. For repertoire sequencing, the TCR beta CDR3 regions were amplified from RNA transcripts. HTBI primers and the Qiagen OneStep RT-PCR kit were used in a first-round RT-PCR, which was followed by a second-round multiplex PCR, size selection and purification. Libraries were sequenced paired-end with 100 bp reads on an Illumina HiSeq2000. In the source study's methods: SOAPnuke was used for read processing, and reads with adapters, uncalled bases, a mean Phred below 15, or no exact constant-primer or identifier match were discarded. COPE v1.2.5 was used to merge the high-quality paired reads. Each unique nucleotide sequence was treated as a clonotype, and MiTCR v1.1 was used to align the clonotypes to the IMGT TRB V, D and J references. Analysis was restricted to V-J combinations with a frequency above 0.0001, which covered 99.2% of repertoires. For each V-J combination, a TCR clonal expansion and chaos score was defined as the ratio of F50 clonal expansion to chaos observed in the TCRdist matrix. Welch's t-statistics and random forest were used to narrow the features down to about twelve V-J combinations, which were then fed into a naive Bayes classifier. The similarity between thyroid and blood repertoires was quantified using the Morisita-Horn index. The public sequencing data were trimmed at Q25 with fastp and processed into clonotypes with MiXCR by TCRdb, which kept only in-frame beta chains. Rows are combined by CDR3 protein, so each entry shows the most common genes and DNA. TCRdb assigned the V and J calls; the authors' analysis was not used. Present in this sample are about 620,000 distinct CDR3 sequences, 22% of which were seen just once. The ten largest clones take up around 6.5% of the sample.

Stable hyperthyroidism was defined as no progression to ophthalmopathy within 18 months of follow-up. Hyperthyroidism patients were newly diagnosed, with disease duration under 2 months, and aged 18 to 65 years. Patients were excluded if they had other autoimmune diseases, uncontrolled infections, pregnancy or lactation. Clinical symptoms, serum thyroxine, TRAb, thyroid ultrasound and orbital computed tomography were used for diagnosis. Using Ficoll-Paque density gradient centrifugation, PBMCs were isolated from 8.5 to 10 ml of fresh peripheral blood. Total RNA was extracted using Trizol reagent, and RNA quality was checked on an Agilent 2100 Bioanalyzer.

Sequenced material: peripheral blood. The chain couples TRBV20-1 to TRBJ1-6; the D region possibly corresponds to TRBD1 (5 bases align). The TCR originated in a woman under 30 with stable Graves' hyperthyroidism. Some clones in this sample may be carry-over from other donors' samples. Donor details come from another sample of the same person, matched by shared clones. The sequenced DNA is TGCAGTGCTAGATACGCAGGGTATAATTCACCCCTCCACTTT. Translation gives CSARYAGYNSPLHF.